These 3 T cell receptor beta chains were all obtained from the same sample, sequenced in a study of naive and memory T cell subsets. Regarding the study as a whole: Especially in CD8 cells, naive repertoires contained a few larger clonotypes, possibly CD45RA-re-expressing memory cells.

These receptors have no known antigen. An equimolar mix of two oligonucleotides served as the beta constant-region primer for TRBC1 and TRBC2. Nested alpha and beta constant-region primers with the SP2 primer drove four PCR rounds on ligated cDNA. MiXCR was run by TCRdb on the UMI-ligation and nested PCR reads, yielding one entry per CDR3 protein. The sample contains over 110,000 distinct CDR3 sequences, about a fifth of which appear only once. Material: naive CD8+ T cells from blood. The receptor set was obtained from a human donor in good health.

This rearrangement joins TRBV7-9 to TRBJ1-1; TRBD1 agrees at 7 bases. This CDR3 is 15 amino acids long. J lost 0 bases, V lost 5 bases, and 6 bases had no gene match. Germline-derived CDR1 and CDR2 are SEHNR and FQNEAQ (reference sequence). The CDR3 bases are TGTGCCAGCAGCCCCCCCGGGACAGTGAACACTGAAGCTTTCTTT. This sequence encodes CASSPPGTVNTEAFF.

This clonotype was picked up a small number of times. The rearrangement uses TRBV10-2 and TRBJ2-4, with D unresolved. This CDR3 region has 13 residues. The germline V and J ends were trimmed by 10 bases and 3 bases, with 13 bases remaining between them. Germline CDR1 is WSHSY and CDR2 is SAAADI. CDR3 nucleotide sequence: TGCGCCACAATGCCGCTGGGCAAAAACATTCAGTACTTC. It encodes CATMPLGKNIQYF.

This clonotype has a handful of counts. This chain joins TRBV27 and TRBJ1-4, with no clear D. Germline V lookup: CDR1 MNHEY, CDR2 SMNVEV (reference sequence). This CDR3 spans 14 amino acids. Trimming left V 1 base short and J 8 bases short, with 11 bases between. The CDR3 DNA is TGTGCCAGCAGTTTATACCCAACCAGGGAAAAACTGTTTTTT. Translating gives CASSLYPTREKLFF.